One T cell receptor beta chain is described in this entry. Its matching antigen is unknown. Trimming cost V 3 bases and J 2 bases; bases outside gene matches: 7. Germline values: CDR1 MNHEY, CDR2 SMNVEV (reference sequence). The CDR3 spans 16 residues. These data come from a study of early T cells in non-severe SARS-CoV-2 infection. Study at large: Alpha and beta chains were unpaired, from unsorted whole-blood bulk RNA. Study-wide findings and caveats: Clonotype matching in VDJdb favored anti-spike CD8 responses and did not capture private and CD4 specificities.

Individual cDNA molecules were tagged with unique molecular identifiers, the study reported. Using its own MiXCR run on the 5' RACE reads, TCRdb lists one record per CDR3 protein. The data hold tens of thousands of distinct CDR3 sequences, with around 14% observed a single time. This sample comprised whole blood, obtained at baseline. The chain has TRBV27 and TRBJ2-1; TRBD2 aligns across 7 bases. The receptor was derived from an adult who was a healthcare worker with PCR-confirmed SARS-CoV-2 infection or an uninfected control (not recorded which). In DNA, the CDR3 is TGTGCCAGCAGTTTGGGGGGGAGTCGCACCTACAATGAGCAGTTCTTC. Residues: CASSLGGSRTYNEQFF.